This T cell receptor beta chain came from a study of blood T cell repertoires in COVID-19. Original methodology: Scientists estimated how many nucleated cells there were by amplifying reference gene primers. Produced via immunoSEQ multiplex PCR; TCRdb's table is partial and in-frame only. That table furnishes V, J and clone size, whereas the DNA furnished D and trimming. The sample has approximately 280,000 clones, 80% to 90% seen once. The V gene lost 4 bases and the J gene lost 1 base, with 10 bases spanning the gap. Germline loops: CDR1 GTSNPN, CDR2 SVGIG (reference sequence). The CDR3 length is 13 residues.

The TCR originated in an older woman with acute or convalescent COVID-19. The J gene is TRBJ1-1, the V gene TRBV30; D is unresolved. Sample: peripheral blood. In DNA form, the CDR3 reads TGTGCCTGGATCCCAATTTCGAACACTGAAGCTTTCTTT. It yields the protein CAWIPISNTEAFF.